This TCR beta chain was obtained from a study of T cell responses to AZD1222 COVID-19 vaccine (dated by TCRdb to about 2021). Regarding the research as a whole: AZD1222 recipients whose second dose came at about 4 weeks and those whose second dose came at about 12 weeks were combined into one group, since spike-specific TCR depth and breadth did not differ between the two schedules. A total of 230 to 250 trial participants underwent TCR sequencing, of whom approximately 200 had received two doses of AZD1222 and some 26 had received two doses of the MenACWY control vaccine. Trial participants were enrolled into age subgroups of 18-55, 56-69 and 70-plus years, which contained 148, 28 and 57 TCR-sequenced participants, respectively.

The CDR3 runs 14 amino acids, cysteine and phenylalanine included. Only the CDR3 DNA is retained, 42 bases long and in frame from the first base. CDR1 and CDR2 are read off the germline V gene as KGHSH and LQKENI. V drops 6 bases and J drops 6 bases, leaving 12 bases in between. What the authors observed across the whole study: The whole spike protein was spanned by vaccine-associated CD4 TCRs, and dominant responses were seen in regions 160-218 and 743-854. Participants were mostly white British and included more females than males, and it was suggested by the authors that clonal diversity may have been underestimated. Nearly half of unique spike-specific TCRs reportedly recognized epitopes outside regions mutated in the B.1.351 and B.1.1.7 variants. Spike-specific TCR breadth and depth rose significantly after two AZD1222 doses compared with day 0 and with MenACWY recipients. In the small 56-69-year group, the increase in depth fell short of significance, most likely because of low power. Because no day 14 peak-response samples were available, the repertoires could be characterized only after the peak T cell response. Conclusions about previously exposed vaccinees were limited because only 5 or 6 AZD1222 recipients were SARS-CoV-2 seropositive at baseline.

About this clone itself: Its antigen remains unidentified. Base qualities are not recorded, but no much larger clone differs from it by a single base.

The CDR3 regions of human TCRbeta chains were analyzed by immunosequencing. The paper's data handling went like this. TCRs in the repertoires were compared against a reference library of SARS-CoV-2-specific TCRs that had been generated with the MIRA antigen-specificity platform. Breadth meant the fraction of unique TCRs that were SARS-CoV-2-associated, whereas depth meant the fraction of total T cells that were SARS-CoV-2-associated. Using the MIRA data, every spike-specific TCR was mapped to the spike region that the TCR reacted to and assigned to either a CD4 or a CD8 class. Log10-transformed breadth and depth values were compared by one-way ANOVA with Sidak's multiple comparisons tests. TCRdb's version of the immuneACCESS table is confined to in-frame rearrangements and falls short of the full clone set. An unresolved V gene accounts for under half of the shortfall where checked; the remainder is of unknown origin. V and J calls and clone size are given by that table; D and trimming were obtained from the DNA. The sample includes some 92,000 clones, with about 90% observed a single time. About 7.5% of the sample is taken by the ten largest.

Reading the label with the study, this specimen's time point is: baseline before first vaccination. Vaccinee samples were obtained from the UK trials COV001 and COV002, which included a single-blind randomized controlled phase 2/3 trial of AZD1222 (ChAdOx1 nCoV-19) in healthy adults. For TCRbeta chain sequencing, PBMC samples from trial participants were taken at day 0 and at day 28 after the second dose. The chain was built from TRBV18 and TRBJ1-6; D gene: possibly TRBD1, on 5 matching bases. The sequencing here drew on peripheral blood, taken on day 0 of AZD1222 vaccination. The TCR was taken from an adult in good health. The CDR3 region has the sequence CASSPGTGNSPLHF. The base sequence is TGTGCCAGCTCCCCCGGGACGGGTAATTCACCCCTCCACTTT.